This TCR beta chain derives from a study of blood T cell repertoires in COVID-19. Study-wide context: COVID-19 samples collected from the United States, Italy and Spain covered acute and convalescent phases. From T cells, B-cell-depleted T cells, or PBMCs came the material, which was cDNA or gDNA.

Participant-given clinical history determined each cohort assignment. Germline V gives CDR1 SGHNT, CDR2 YYREEE (reference sequence). The length of the CDR3 is 15 residues. The ends were cut back, 0 bases at V and 3 bases at J, with 9 bases in the middle. Libraries were prepared by immunoSEQ multiplex PCR; TCRdb keeps only in-frame clonotypes and omits some of them. This sample has about 250,000 clones, with 85% found just once. Only a few counts were recorded for this clone. This TCR came from a woman aged 45-60 years with acute COVID-19. The sequenced sample consisted of PBMCs or T cells enriched from blood (not recorded which). This chain uses TRBV5-4 with TRBJ1-4, with D unclear. The CDR3, as DNA: TGTGCCAGCAGCTTGGGAGGGCTGTCTAATGAAAAACTGTTTTTT. Protein product: CASSLGGLSNEKLFF.